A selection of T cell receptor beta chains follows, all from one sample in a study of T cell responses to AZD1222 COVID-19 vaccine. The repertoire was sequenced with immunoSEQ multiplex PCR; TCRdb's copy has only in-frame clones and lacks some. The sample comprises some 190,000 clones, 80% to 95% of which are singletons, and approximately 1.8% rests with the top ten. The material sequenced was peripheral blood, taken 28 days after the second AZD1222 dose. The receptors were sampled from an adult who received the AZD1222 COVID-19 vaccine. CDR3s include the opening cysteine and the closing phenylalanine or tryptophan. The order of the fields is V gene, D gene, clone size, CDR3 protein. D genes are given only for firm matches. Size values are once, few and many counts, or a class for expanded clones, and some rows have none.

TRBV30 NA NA CAWGSYNEQFF
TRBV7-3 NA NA CASSSGQYNEQFF
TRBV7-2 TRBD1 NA CASSQPTGIANYGYTF
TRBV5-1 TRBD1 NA CASSRRGTGLDTDTQYF
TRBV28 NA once CASMWGTGNAQPQHF
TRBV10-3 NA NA CAISESRGISYNEQFF
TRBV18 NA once CASSPRDPPEKLFF
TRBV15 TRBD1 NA CATSRGQGEKLFF
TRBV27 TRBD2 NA CASSKGTSGYNEQFF
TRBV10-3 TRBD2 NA CAISDNSGRALNEQFF
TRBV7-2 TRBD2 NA CASRPTSGLQETQYF
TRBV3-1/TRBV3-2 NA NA CASSPLSAGPPHYEQYF
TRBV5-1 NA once CASSPDTDNSPLHF
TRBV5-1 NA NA CASSLPQGSYEQYF
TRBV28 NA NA CASSLQGQPQHF
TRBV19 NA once CASSIGGYYGYTF
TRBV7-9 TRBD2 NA CASSLVASGSSDTQYF
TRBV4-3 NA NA CASSQDIGYYGYTF
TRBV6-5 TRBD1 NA CASSYSGRGHTEAFF
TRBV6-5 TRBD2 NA CASSYSWRTRAYEQYF
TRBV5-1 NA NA CASSLLGVYNEQFF
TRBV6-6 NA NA CASRWEVGKGGTEAFF
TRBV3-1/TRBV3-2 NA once CASSSGQKNEKLFF
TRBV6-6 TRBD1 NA CASSYSGQGSGYGYTF
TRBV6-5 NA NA CASTPLGHYGYTF
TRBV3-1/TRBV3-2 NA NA CASSQDLRGFGYTF
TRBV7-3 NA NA CASSFVQRGTGELFF
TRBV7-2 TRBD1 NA CASSWRQGPYEQYF
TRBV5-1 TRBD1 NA CASSRQGDTEAFF
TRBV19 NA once CASKDTNGNEQFF
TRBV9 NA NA CASSEKLGSTEAFF
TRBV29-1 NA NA CSAANWEAAYEQYF
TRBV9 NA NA CASSVSPIQNTEAFF
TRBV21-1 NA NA CASSKGIERSPHEQYF
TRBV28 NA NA CASQGSAYNSPLHF
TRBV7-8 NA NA CASSLGQLDNQPQHF
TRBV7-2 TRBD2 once CASSFAGTSGVNIQYF
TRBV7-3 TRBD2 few CASSLTGGSPDEQFF
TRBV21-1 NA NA CASSAGLQHF
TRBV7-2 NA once CASSLVGAGGNTIYF
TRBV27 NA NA CASSPAAQIWGNTIYF
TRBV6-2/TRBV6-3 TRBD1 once CASSSVRGAGSPLHF
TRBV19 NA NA CASSILGWSTDTQYF
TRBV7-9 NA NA CASSFEGNTIYF
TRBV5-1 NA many CASSESRGEQFF
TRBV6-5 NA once CASSYLLKYQETQYF
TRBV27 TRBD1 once CASRPGQGAEAFF
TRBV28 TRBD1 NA CASSLLGGANGYTF
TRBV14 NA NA CASSPQGPPTEAFF
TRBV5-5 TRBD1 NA CASSLRGLGEQYF
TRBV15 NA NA CATSSFGGSYGYTF
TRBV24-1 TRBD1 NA CATSGQEPENIQYF
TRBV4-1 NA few CASSPRAGRDSNQPQHF
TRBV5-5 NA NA CASRVGGPLGTDTQYF